Here is one T cell receptor beta chain with its context. Its target is not known. This specimen comes from a study of shared clonotypes between healthy human individuals. Study results and limitations: Across a few donors, naive CD4 shared roughly 5.2%, naive CD8 less than 4%, memory CD4 roughly 2.5%, memory CD8 more than 0.35%. Researchers found naive subsets generally carried larger estimated richness than memory subsets. Clonotype sharing among donors, it was expected, would be affected by sequencing depth.

This CDR3 contains 16 residues. The germline CDR1 and CDR2 sequences are MDHEN and SYDVKM. With V trimmed by 4 bases and J by 3 bases, 8 bases remained unmatched. TCRdb's table, derived via immunoSEQ multiplex PCR, lists solely in-frame clones and lacks some. Of about 2.3 million clones in the sample, more than 80% were seen once. Material: naive CD4+ T cells from PBMCs. Documented subset: CD45RA+ positively selected. This TCR was recovered from a man between 18 and 35 years old in good health. Some clones in this sample may be carry-over from other donors' samples. The chain couples TRBV28 to TRBJ2-2; 7 nucleotides line up with TRBD2. This CDR3 reads CASSSTGTTHTGELFF. The CDR3 bases are TGTGCCAGCAGTTCGACCGGGACTACCCACACCGGGGAGCTGTTTTTT.